Sequencing of this T cell receptor (beta chain) was carried out in a study of blood T cell repertoires in COVID-19. The repertoire was sequenced with immunoSEQ multiplex PCR; TCRdb's copy has only in-frame clones and lacks some. Of over 150,000 clones listed, 85% to 90% are singletons. V was pared by 3 bases and J by 3 bases, with 2 bases of the junction left unmatched. The CDR3 extends over 14 amino acids. Germline CDR1 reads PRHDT; CDR2 reads FYEKMQ (reference sequence). Assignments of participants to cohorts depended upon their own reported clinical history. What was sequenced was PBMCs or T cells enriched from blood (not recorded which). This chain links TRBV13 with TRBJ2-7; 10 positions agree with TRBD1. This clonotype was obtained from a man aged 35 to 55 who had recovered from COVID-19. This CDR3 is CASSFGTGDYEQYF. Here the CDR3 DNA reads TGTGCCAGCAGCTTTGGGACAGGGGACTACGAGCAGTACTTC.